These 13 T cell receptor beta chains were all obtained from the same sample, sequenced in a study of blood T cell repertoires in COVID-19. Repertoires were generated with immunoSEQ multiplex PCR, while TCRdb's copy carries only in-frame clones and drops some. The profile shows approximately 170,000 clones, around 85% of them singletons. Sequencing was performed on peripheral blood. These receptors all stem from an elderly man with COVID-19, enrolled during active disease.

The sample holds one count of this clone. The CDR3 nucleotides are TGTGCCACCAGGACTAGCGGGGGGGCCACACCCAGTTACAATGAGCAGTTCTTC. Its translation: CATRTSGGATPSYNEQFF. V and J are TRBV15 and TRBJ2-1; 14 bases match TRBD2. Germline CDR1 and CDR2: LNHNV and YYDKDF (reference sequence). V lost 6 bases and J lost 4; bases outside the gene matches: 11. The CDR3 runs to 18 residues.

V gene TRBV4-2 combines with J gene TRBJ1-1, with a tentative D call TRBD1 (5 bases). The CDR3 totals 14 residues. V lost 1 base and J 4 bases, leaving 10 bases between the germline ends. CDR1 LGHNA and CDR2 YNFKEQ come from the germline V gene. In nucleotides, the CDR3 is TGTGCCAGCAGCCAAGTAGGGGCAGGCACTGAAGCTTTCTTT. It yields the protein CASSQVGAGTEAFF.

This clone was seen only once. V gene TRBV13 combines with J gene TRBJ2-5, with 8 bases aligning to TRBD1. V shed 5 bases, J shed 4 bases, and the junction held 15 bases outside the gene matches. Germline assignment: CDR1 PRHDT and CDR2 FYEKMQ (reference sequence). The CDR3 loop spans 17 amino acids. This CDR3 is CASSTLQGAPIRETQYF. The CDR3 nucleotides read TGTGCCAGCAGCACACTGCAGGGGGCCCCGATTCGAGAGACCCAGTACTTC.

The CDR3 nucleotides read TGTGCCAGTAGTCACAGGGGCATTAGCACAGATACGCAGTATTTT. It encodes CASSHRGISTDTQYF. This chain joins TRBV19 and TRBJ2-3; TRBD1 agrees at 7 bases. Germline V gene sequence: CDR1 LNHDA, CDR2 SQIVND (reference sequence). The length of the CDR3 is 15 residues. Losses at the gene ends were 5 bases for V and 0 bases for J; bases not matched to a gene: 5. Complete variable domain (other parts from reference TRBV19 and TRBJ2-3): DGGITQSPKYLFRKEGQNVTLSCEQNLNHDAMYWYRQDPGQGLRLIYYSQIVNDFQKGDIAEGYSVSREKKESFPLTVTSAQKNPTAFYLCASSHRGISTDTQYFGPGTRLTVL.

This clone came up a few times. Other DNA variants within this sample encode the same CDR3. The chain carries TRBV28 and TRBJ2-7, with TRBD2 matching over 7 bases. The CDR3 spans 16 residues. Germline V gene sequence: CDR1 MDHEN, CDR2 SYDVKM. V was pared by 1 base and J by 0 bases, with 6 bases of the junction left unmatched. The CDR3 loop reads CASSLSGGGSSYEQYF. In DNA, the CDR3 is TGTGCCAGCAGTTTATCGGGTGGCGGGAGCTCCTACGAGCAGTACTTC.

The chain is built from TRBV20-1 and TRBJ1-1, with D hard to call. CDR3 length equals 11 residues. The germline V and J ends were trimmed by 3 bases and 5 bases, with 7 bases remaining between them. The germline V gene has CDR1 DFQATT and CDR2 SNEGSKA (reference sequence). CDR3 sequence: CSARTTTEAFF. For the CDR3, the DNA is TGCAGTGCTAGGACAACAACTGAAGCTTTCTTT.

The rearrangement links TRBV11-3 to TRBJ2-1, with D maybe TRBD2 (6 bases). Germline values: CDR1 SGHNT, CDR2 YENEEA. The CDR3 sequence is 14 residues long. Trimming shortened V by 5 bases and J by 5 bases, and 13 bases separated the two germline ends. CDR3 residues: CASSPSAGHNEQFF. Written as DNA, the CDR3 is TGTGCCAGCAGCCCATCGGCGGGGCACAATGAGCAGTTCTTC.

This chain joins TRBV18 and TRBJ1-2, with no clear D. This CDR3 is 14 amino acids long. V was trimmed by 4 bases and J by 4 bases, leaving 13 bases between them. Per germline, CDR1 KGHSH and CDR2 LQKENI. CDR3 in DNA: TGTGCCAGCTCACTGCCCGGGGTGGGCTATGGCTACACCTTC. Its protein product is CASSLPGVGYGYTF.

This chain links TRBV9 with TRBJ1-1, with 8 nucleotides matching TRBD1. CDR1 and CDR2 (germline): SGDLS, YYNGEE. CDR3 length equals 15 residues. J lost 1 base, V lost 2 bases, and 4 bases had no gene match. The CDR3 DNA reads as TGTGCCAGCAGCGTCCTAGGACAGGGGAACACTGAAGCTTTCTTT. It yields the protein CASSVLGQGNTEAFF.

Note on this clone: This sample also contains other DNA sequences that code for the same CDR3. V gene TRBV18 combines with J gene TRBJ2-2; possibly TRBD1 for D (5 bases). CDR1 and CDR2 from the germline V gene are KGHSH and LQKENI. The CDR3 spans 14 residues. Trimming took off 3 bases at V and 2 bases at J, with 7 bases between the two ends. CDR3 amino acids: CASSPQGNTGELFF. CDR3 coding DNA: TGTGCCAGCTCACCTCAGGGAAACACCGGGGAGCTGTTTTTT.

This chain joins TRBV5-1 and TRBJ2-5, with 9 bases fitting TRBD1. Germline V gives CDR1 SGHRS, CDR2 YFSETQ. V shed 2 bases, J shed 7 bases, and the junction held 6 bases outside the gene matches. CDR3 length equals 14 residues. DNA of the CDR3: TGCGCCAGCAGCTTCGAGGGACAGGGCCGGACCCAGTACTTC. Translated: CASSFEGQGRTQYF.

The genes are TRBV2 and TRBJ1-1; D is ambiguous. Trimming stripped 7 bases from V and 4 bases from J, with 13 bases between. The CDR3 has 13 residues. The germline V gene has CDR1 SNHLY and CDR2 FYNNEI. The CDR3 is CASTRTELTEAFF. The CDR3 coding sequence is TGTGCCAGCACCCGGACTGAACTCACTGAAGCTTTCTTT.

J is TRBJ1-1 and V is TRBV7-3; 7 bases line up with TRBD1. CDR3 length: 14 amino acids. Germline CDR1 SGHTA, CDR2 FQGTGA. V shed 4 bases, J shed 3 bases, and the junction held 5 bases outside the gene matches. The CDR3 spells CASSSGQSDTEAFF. The DNA of the CDR3 is TGTGCCAGCAGCTCGGGACAGTCCGACACTGAAGCTTTCTTT.